Below, 4 T cell receptor beta chains from the same sample are listed, as sequenced in a study of blood T cell repertoires in COVID-19. Sequenced by immunoSEQ multiplex PCR; TCRdb stores in-frame clones only, minus some. The sample holds 89,000 or so clones, around 85% seen once. Sample: peripheral blood. The receptors derive from an elderly man with acute or convalescent COVID-19.

The rearrangement joins TRBV27 to TRBJ1-4; the match to TRBD1 covers 9 bases. In germline, CDR1 is MNHEY, CDR2 SMNVEV (reference sequence). The V segment lost 5 bases and the J segment 5 bases; nucleotides outside the gene matches: 6. The CDR3 spans 15 residues. The CDR3, as DNA: TGTGCCAGCAGTAAATACAGGGGGCTGAATGAAAAACTGTTTTTT. Translated: CASSKYRGLNEKLFF.

This chain links TRBV5-1 with TRBJ2-1, with 8 bases identical to TRBD2. CDR1 SGHRS and CDR2 YFSETQ come from the germline V gene. The CDR3 sequence is 18 residues long. The trim removed 5 bases at V and 8 bases at J, leaving 21 bases unmatched. Here the CDR3 DNA reads TGCGCCAGCAGGTTACAGTCCTTCGGGATAGCGGGAAGCCATGAGCAGTTCTTC. Protein product: CASRLQSFGIAGSHEQFF.

The chain joins TRBV12-3 or TRBV12-4 to TRBJ1-5, with D unclear. V lost 6 bases to trimming and J lost 7 bases, with 13 bases between them. The CDR3 is 13 amino acids. The CDR3 DNA is TGTGCCAGCAGCCCCGACTTACGACAGCCCCAGCATTTT. This translates into CASSPDLRQPQHF.

V is TRBV5-1 and J is TRBJ1-4; no reliable D call. Germline CDR1 SGHRS, CDR2 YFSETQ. The CDR3 loop spans 12 amino acids. V lost 6 bases and J lost 4, with 7 bases in between. CDR3 sequence (DNA): TGCGCCAGCAATCGGGATAATGAAAAACTGTTTTTT. This sequence encodes CASNRDNEKLFF.